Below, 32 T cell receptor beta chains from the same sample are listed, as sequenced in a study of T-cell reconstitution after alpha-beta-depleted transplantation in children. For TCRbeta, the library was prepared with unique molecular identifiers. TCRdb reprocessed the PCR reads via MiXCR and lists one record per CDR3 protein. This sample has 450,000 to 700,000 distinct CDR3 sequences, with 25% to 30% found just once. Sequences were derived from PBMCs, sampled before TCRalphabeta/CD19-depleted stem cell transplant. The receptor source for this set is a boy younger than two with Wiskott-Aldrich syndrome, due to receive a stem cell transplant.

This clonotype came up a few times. CDR3 region: CASSNLGLAGGNEQFF. CDR3 bases: TGCGCCAGCAGTAACCTGGGACTAGCGGGAGGGAATGAGCAGTTCTTC. V is TRBV5-1 and J is TRBJ2-1; 16 bases match TRBD2. The CDR3 is made up of 16 amino acids. V shed 5 bases and J 7 bases; nucleotides not matched to a gene: 6. Per germline, CDR1 SGHRS and CDR2 YFSETQ.

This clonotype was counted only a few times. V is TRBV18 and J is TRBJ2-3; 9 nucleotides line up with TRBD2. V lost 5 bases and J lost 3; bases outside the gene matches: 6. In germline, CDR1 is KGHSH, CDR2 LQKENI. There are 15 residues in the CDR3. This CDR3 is CASSTLAGRTDTQYF. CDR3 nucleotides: TGTGCCAGCTCAACCCTAGCGGGACGAACAGATACGCAGTATTTT. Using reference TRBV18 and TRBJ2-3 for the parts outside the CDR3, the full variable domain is NAGVMQNPRHLVRRRGQEARLRCSPMKGHSHVYWYRQLPEEGLKFMVYLQKENIIDESGMPKERFSAEFPKEGPSILRIQQVVRGDSAAYFCASSTLAGRTDTQYFGPGTRLTVL.

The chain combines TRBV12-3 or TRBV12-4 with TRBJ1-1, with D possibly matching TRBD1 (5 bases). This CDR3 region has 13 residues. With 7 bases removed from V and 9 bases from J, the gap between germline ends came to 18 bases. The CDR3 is CASTHPQGTKAFF. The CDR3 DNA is TGTGCCAGCACCCACCCCCAAGGGACTAAAGCTTTCTTT.

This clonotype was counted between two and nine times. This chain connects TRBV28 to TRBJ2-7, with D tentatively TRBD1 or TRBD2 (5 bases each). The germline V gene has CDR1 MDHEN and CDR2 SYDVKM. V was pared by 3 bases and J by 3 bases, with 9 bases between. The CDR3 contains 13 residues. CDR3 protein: CASSFSGRYEQYF. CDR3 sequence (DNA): TGTGCCAGCAGTTTTTCGGGACGCTACGAGCAGTACTTC. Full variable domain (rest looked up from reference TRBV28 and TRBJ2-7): DVKVTQSSRYLVKRTGEKVFLECVQDMDHENMFWYRQDPGLGLRLIYFSYDVKMKEKGDIPEGYSVSREKKERFSLILESASTNQTSMYLCASSFSGRYEQYFGPGTRLTVT.

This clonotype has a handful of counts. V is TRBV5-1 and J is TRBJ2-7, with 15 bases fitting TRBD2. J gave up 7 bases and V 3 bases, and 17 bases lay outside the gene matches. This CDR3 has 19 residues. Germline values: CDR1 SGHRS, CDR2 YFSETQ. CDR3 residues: CASSSLGLAGGPLNGEQYF. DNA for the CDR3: TGCGCCAGCAGCTCCCTGGGACTAGCGGGAGGCCCACTGAACGGAGAGCAGTACTTC. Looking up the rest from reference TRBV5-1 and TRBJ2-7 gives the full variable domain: KAGVTQTPRYLIKTRGQQVTLSCSPISGHRSVSWYQQTPGQGLQFLFEYFSETQRNKGNFPGRFSGRQFSNSRSEMNVSTLELGDSALYLCASSSLGLAGGPLNGEQYFGPGTRLTVT.

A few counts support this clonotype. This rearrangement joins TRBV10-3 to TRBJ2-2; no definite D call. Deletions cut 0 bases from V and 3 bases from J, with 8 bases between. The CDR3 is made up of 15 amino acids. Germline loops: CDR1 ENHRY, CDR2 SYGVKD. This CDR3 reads CAISESTGDTGELFF. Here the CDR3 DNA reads TGTGCCATCAGTGAGTCGACCGGAGACACCGGGGAGCTGTTTTTT.

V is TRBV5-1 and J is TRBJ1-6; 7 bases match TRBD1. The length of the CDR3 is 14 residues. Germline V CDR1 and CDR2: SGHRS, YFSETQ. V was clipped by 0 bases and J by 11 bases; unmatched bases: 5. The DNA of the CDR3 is TGCGCCAGCAGCTTGGCGGGCAGGGGGACACCCCTCCACTTT. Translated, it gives CASSLAGRGTPLHF.

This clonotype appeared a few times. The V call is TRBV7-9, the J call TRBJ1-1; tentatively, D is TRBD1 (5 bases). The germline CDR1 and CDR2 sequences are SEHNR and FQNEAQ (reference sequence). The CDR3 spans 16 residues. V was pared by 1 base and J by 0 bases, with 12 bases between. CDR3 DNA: TGTGCCAGCAGCTTAGTGGTGGGGCGATTGAACACTGAAGCTTTCTTT. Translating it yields CASSLVVGRLNTEAFF.

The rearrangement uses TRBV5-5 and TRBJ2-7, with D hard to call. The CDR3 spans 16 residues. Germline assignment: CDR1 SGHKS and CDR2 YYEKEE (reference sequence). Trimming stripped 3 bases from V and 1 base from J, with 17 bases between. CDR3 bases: TGTGCCAGCAGCTCCCGTGGCCCGAGTGGGTCCTACGAGCAGTACTTC. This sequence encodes CASSSRGPSGSYEQYF.

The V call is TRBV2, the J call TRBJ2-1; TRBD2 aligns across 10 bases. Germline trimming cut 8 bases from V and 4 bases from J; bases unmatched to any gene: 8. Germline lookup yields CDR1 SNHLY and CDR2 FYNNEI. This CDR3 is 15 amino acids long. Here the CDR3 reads CASLFGTSVYNEQFF. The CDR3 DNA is TGTGCCAGCCTCTTCGGGACTAGCGTTTACAATGAGCAGTTCTTC.

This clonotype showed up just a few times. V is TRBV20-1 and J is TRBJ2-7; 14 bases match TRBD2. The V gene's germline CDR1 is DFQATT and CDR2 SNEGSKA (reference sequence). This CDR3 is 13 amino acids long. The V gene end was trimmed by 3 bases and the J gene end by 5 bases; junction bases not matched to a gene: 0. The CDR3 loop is CSARGLAGDEQYF. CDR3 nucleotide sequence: TGCAGTGCTAGGGGACTAGCGGGAGACGAGCAGTACTTC.

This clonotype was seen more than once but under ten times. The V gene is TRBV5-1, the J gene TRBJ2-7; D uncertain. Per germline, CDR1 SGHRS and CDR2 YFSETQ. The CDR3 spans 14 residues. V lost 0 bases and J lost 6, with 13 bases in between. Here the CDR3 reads CASSLDSDKTEQYF. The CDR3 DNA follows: TGCGCCAGCAGCTTGGACTCCGACAAAACCGAGCAGTACTTC.

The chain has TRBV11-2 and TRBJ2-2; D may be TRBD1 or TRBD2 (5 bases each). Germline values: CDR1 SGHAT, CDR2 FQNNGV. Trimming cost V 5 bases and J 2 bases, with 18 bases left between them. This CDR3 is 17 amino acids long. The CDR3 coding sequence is TGTGCCAGCAGCCGGGGACCGAGTTCCTTCAACACCGGGGAGCTGTTTTTT. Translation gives CASSRGPSSFNTGELFF.

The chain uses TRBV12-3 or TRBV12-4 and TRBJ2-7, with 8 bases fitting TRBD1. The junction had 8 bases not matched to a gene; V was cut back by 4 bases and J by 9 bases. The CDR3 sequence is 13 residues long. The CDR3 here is CASSSQGAVGQYF. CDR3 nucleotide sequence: TGTGCCAGCAGTTCCCAGGGGGCGGTTGGGCAGTACTTC.

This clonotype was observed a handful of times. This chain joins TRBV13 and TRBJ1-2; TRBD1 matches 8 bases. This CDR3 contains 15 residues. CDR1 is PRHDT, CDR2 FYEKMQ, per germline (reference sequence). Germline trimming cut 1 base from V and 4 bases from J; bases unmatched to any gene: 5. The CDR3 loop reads CASSLVGQGRYGYTF. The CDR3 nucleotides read TGTGCCAGCAGCTTAGTAGGACAGGGCCGCTATGGCTACACCTTC.

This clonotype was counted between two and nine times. The CDR3 spells CASSLSGDSPLHF. CDR3 DNA sequence: TGTGCCAGCAGCTTAAGTGGGGACTCACCCCTCCACTTT. The V and J genes are TRBV7-3 and TRBJ1-6, with D tentatively TRBD1 (5 bases). CDR3 length: 13 amino acids. The germline V gene has CDR1 SGHTA and CDR2 FQGTGA. V was shortened by 1 base and J by 10 bases, with 8 bases between the two germline ends.

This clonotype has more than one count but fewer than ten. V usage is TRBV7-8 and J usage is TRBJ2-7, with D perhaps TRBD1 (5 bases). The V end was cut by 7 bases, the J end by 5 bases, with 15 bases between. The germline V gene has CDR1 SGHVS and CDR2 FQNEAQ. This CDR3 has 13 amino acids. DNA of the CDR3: TGTGCCAGCAATGGCAGGGCGGTTCACGAGCAGTACTTC. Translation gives CASNGRAVHEQYF. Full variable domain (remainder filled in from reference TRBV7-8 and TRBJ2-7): GAGVSQSPRYKVAKRGQDVALRCDPISGHVSLFWYQQALGQGPEFLTYFQNEAQLDKSGLPSDRFFAERPEGSVSTLKIQRTQQEDSAVYLCASNGRAVHEQYFGPGTRLTVT.

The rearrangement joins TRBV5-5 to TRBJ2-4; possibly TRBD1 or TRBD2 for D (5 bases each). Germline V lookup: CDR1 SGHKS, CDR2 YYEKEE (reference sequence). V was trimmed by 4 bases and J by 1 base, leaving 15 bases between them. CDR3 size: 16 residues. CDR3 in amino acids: CASSPGTPIAKNIQYF. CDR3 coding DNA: TGTGCCAGCAGCCCCGGGACCCCCATTGCCAAAAACATTCAGTACTTC.

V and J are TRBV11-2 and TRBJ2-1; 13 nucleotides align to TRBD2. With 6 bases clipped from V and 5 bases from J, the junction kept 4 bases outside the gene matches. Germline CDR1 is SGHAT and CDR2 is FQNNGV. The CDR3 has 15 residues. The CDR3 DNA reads TGTGCCAGCAGTTACGGACTAGCGGGAGACAATGAGCAGTTCTTC. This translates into CASSYGLAGDNEQFF.

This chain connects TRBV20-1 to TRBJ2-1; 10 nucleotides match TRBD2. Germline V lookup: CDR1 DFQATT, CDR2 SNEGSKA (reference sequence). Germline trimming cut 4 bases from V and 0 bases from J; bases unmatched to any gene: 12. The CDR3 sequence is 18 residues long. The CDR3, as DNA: TGCAGTGCTACGCCCCCGACTAGCGGGCCTAGCTCCTACAATGAGCAGTTCTTC. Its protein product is CSATPPTSGPSSYNEQFF.

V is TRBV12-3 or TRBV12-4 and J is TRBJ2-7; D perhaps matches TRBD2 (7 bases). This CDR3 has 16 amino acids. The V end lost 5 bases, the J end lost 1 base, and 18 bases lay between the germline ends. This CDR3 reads CASSPHQGRASYEQYF. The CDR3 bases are TGTGCCAGCAGTCCACACCAGGGGAGGGCGTCCTACGAGCAGTACTTC.

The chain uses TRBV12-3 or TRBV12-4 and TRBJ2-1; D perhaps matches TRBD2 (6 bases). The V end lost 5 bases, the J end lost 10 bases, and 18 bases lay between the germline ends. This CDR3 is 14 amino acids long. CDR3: CASSPRTNRREQFF. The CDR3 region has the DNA TGTGCCAGCAGTCCCCGGACTAACCGAAGGGAGCAGTTCTTC.

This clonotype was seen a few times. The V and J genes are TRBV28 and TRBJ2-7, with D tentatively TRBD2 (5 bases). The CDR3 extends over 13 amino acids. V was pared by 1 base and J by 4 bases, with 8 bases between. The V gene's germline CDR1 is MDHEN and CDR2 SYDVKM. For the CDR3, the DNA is TGTGCCAGCAGTTTATCAGCGGTATACGAGCAGTACTTC. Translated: CASSLSAVYEQYF.

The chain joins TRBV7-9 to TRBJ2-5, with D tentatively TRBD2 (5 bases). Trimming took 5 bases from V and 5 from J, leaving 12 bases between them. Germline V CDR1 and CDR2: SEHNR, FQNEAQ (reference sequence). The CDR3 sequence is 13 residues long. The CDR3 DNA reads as TGTGCCAGCAGCACGAGGGAAGGGGAGACCCAGTACTTC. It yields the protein CASSTREGETQYF.

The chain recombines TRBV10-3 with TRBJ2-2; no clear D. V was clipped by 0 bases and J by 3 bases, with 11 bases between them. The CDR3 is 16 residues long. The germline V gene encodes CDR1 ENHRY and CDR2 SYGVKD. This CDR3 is CAISESLLSDTGELFF. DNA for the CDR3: TGTGCCATCAGTGAGTCGTTGCTCTCGGACACCGGGGAGCTGTTTTTT.

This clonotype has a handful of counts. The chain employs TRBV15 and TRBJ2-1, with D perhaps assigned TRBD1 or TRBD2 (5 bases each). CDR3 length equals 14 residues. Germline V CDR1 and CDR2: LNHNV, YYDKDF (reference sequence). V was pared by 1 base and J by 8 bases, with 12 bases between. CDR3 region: CATSRGDHRDEQFF. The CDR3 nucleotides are TGTGCCACCAGCAGAGGGGACCATAGGGATGAGCAGTTCTTC.

As DNA, the CDR3 is TGCAGTGCTAGAGATATAAAAGGGGGCCTCCCAGATACGCAGTATTTT. Translation gives CSARDIKGGLPDTQYF. This chain connects TRBV20-1 to TRBJ2-3; 7 bases fit TRBD1. With V trimmed by 0 bases and J by 4 bases, 10 bases remained unmatched. The CDR3 length is 16 residues. Germline assignment: CDR1 DFQATT and CDR2 SNEGSKA (reference sequence).

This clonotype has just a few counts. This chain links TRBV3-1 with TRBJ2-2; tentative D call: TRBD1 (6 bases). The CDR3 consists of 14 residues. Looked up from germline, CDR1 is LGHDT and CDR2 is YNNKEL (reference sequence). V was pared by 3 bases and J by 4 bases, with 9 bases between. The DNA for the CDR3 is TGTGCCAGCAGCCAGGGGGCTGGCACCGGGGAGCTGTTTTTT. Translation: CASSQGAGTGELFF. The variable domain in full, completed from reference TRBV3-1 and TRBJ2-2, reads DTAVSQTPKYLVTQMGNDKSIKCEQNLGHDTMYWYKQDSKKFLKIMFSYNNKELIINETVPNRFSPKSPDKAHLNLHINSLELGDSAVYFCASSQGAGTGELFFGEGSRLTVL.

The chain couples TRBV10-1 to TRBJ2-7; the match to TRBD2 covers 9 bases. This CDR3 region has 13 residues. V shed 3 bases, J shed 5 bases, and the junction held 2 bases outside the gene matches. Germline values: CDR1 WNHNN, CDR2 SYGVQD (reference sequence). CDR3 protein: CASSDLAGNEQYF. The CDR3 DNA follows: TGCGCCAGCAGTGACCTAGCGGGAAACGAGCAGTACTTC.

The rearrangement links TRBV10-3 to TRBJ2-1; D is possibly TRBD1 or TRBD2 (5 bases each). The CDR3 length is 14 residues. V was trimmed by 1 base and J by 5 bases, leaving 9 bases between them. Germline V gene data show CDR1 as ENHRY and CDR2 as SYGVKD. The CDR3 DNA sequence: TGTGCCATCAGTGAGTACGGGACCGACAATGAGCAGTTCTTC. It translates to CAISEYGTDNEQFF.

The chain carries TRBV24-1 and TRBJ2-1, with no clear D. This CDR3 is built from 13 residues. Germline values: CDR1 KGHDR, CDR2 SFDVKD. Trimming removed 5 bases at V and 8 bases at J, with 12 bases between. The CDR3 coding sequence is TGTGCCACCAGTGCCGCGGACGCCGATGAGCAGTTCTTC. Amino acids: CATSAADADEQFF.

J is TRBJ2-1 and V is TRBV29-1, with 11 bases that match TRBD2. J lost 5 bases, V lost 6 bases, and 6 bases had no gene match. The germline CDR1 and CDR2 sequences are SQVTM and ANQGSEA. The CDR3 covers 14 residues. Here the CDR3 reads CSVARLAGNNEQFF. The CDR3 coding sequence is TGCAGCGTGGCGAGACTAGCGGGAAACAATGAGCAGTTCTTC.